The 18 T cell receptor beta chains below were found in one sample sequenced in a study of CXCR3 chemokines and chemotherapy response in bladder cancer. TCRdb processed the PCR reads anew with MiXCR; each CDR3 protein has one entry. The sample shows fewer than 3,500 distinct CDR3 sequences, roughly 25% of them seen only once. The sample was acquired from a patient whose treatment included neoadjuvant chemotherapy. The origin of the receptors is a human donor with bladder cancer that did not respond to neoadjuvant chemotherapy.

This clonotype was recorded a few times. This chain connects TRBV4-1 to TRBJ2-5; 12 nucleotides align to TRBD2. This CDR3 has 18 residues. Per the germline V gene, CDR1 is MGHRA and CDR2 is YSYEKL. V was clipped by 5 bases and J by 5 bases; unmatched bases: 15. CDR3 in amino acids: CASSFRTSGELMGETQYF. In DNA, the CDR3 is TGCGCCAGCAGCTTTCGGACTAGCGGGGAGCTAATGGGGGAGACCCAGTACTTC.

As for this clonotype: One base separates it from a far larger clone, so it is likely a read error. The chain is built from TRBV12-3 or TRBV12-4 and TRBJ1-2; TRBD1 agrees at 9 bases. The CDR3 is 14 residues long. V lost 6 bases to trimming and J lost 6 bases; unmatched junction nucleotides: 8. The CDR3, as DNA: TGTGCCAGCAGCGCAGCCGGGACAGGGCATGGCTACACCTTC. Protein product: CASSAAGTGHGYTF.

This clonotype was detected many times. DNA for the CDR3: TGCAGTGCTAGAGATTCGGGTCCGGGCAGACCCTACGAGCAGTACTTC. Its translation is CSARDSGPGRPYEQYF. The V gene is TRBV20-1, the J gene TRBJ2-7; no definite D call. Germline V gene lookup returns CDR1 DFQATT and CDR2 SNEGSKA (reference sequence). The CDR3 loop spans 16 amino acids. The V end lost 0 bases, the J end lost 2 bases, and 17 bases lay between the germline ends.

With regard to this clonotype: This likely traces to a read error, being one base from a far larger clone. The J gene is TRBJ1-1, the V gene TRBV27; D is uncertain. V lost 6 bases and J lost 4, with 18 bases in between. This CDR3 has 15 amino acids. Germline V CDR1 and CDR2: MNHEY, SMNVEV (reference sequence). CDR3 sequence: CASRGPTGLGTEAFF. As DNA, the CDR3 is TGTGCCAGCAGAGGGCCCACGGGTCTGGGCACTGAAGCTTTCTTT.

In its sample, this clonotype ranks as medium-sized (0.01 to 0.1%). The chain employs TRBV5-6 and TRBJ2-2; tentative D call: TRBD1 (6 bases). From germline, CDR1 is SGHDT and CDR2 YYEEEE. The ends were cut back, 4 bases at V and 5 bases at J, with 12 bases in the middle. CDR3 length equals 14 residues. As DNA, the CDR3 is TGTGCCAGCAGCCTCATACAGGGTACCGGGGAGCTGTTTTTT. Its translation: CASSLIQGTGELFF.

In its sample, this clonotype was seen many times. This rearrangement joins TRBV27 to TRBJ2-5; D may correspond to TRBD1 or TRBD2 (7 bases each). The V gene's germline CDR1 is MNHEY and CDR2 SMNVEV (reference sequence). This CDR3 spans 14 amino acids. V lost 6 bases and J 5 bases, leaving 16 bases between the germline ends. CDR3 protein: CASRARGGWETQYF. The CDR3 DNA is TGTGCCAGCAGGGCCAGGGGGGGGTGGGAGACCCAGTACTTC.

CDR3 in amino acids: CSVEGQAAGTEAFF. Written as DNA, the CDR3 is TGCAGCGTTGAGGGACAGGCGGCGGGCACTGAAGCTTTCTTT. The V and J genes are TRBV29-1 and TRBJ1-1; TRBD1 matches at 8 bases. Looked up from germline, CDR1 is SQVTM and CDR2 is ANQGSEA. The CDR3 has 14 amino acids. V shed 3 bases and J 4 bases; nucleotides not matched to a gene: 7.

This clonotype is labeled as medium-sized. The V gene is TRBV19, the J gene TRBJ1-2; D unresolved. The CDR3 is 13 residues long. The germline V gene encodes CDR1 LNHDA and CDR2 SQIVND (reference sequence). Trimming stripped 7 bases from V and 4 bases from J, with 13 bases between. CDR3 in amino acids: CASKFSAGYGYTF. For the CDR3, the DNA is TGTGCCAGTAAGTTTTCGGCGGGCTATGGCTACACCTTC.

This clonotype occurred once. The J gene is TRBJ2-1, the V gene TRBV6-5, with D maybe TRBD2 (5 bases). The length of the CDR3 is 13 residues. Per the germline V gene, CDR1 is MNHEY and CDR2 is SVGAGI. Trimming cost V 6 bases and J 8 bases, with 14 bases left between them. CDR3 coding DNA: TGTGCCAGCAGCCTTTCTGGACTTTATGAGCAGTTCTTC. Translating it yields CASSLSGLYEQFF.

This clonotype is medium-sized. The CDR3 loop is CASRHAGQGPYEQYF. The CDR3 DNA is TGTGCCAGTAGGCATGCCGGACAGGGGCCCTACGAGCAGTACTTC. The chain couples TRBV19 to TRBJ2-7; 9 bases align to TRBD1. V was pared by 6 bases and J by 2 bases, with 8 bases of the junction left unmatched. The CDR3 loop spans 15 amino acids. CDR1 is LNHDA, CDR2 SQIVND, per germline (reference sequence).

In this sample, this clonotype turned up many times. V is TRBV12-3 or TRBV12-4 and J is TRBJ1-2; D uncertain. V was shortened by 5 bases and J by 5 bases, with 18 bases between the two germline ends. The CDR3 spans 15 residues. CDR3 residues: CASSPRPGTVYGYTF. CDR3 bases: TGTGCCAGCAGTCCCCGACCTGGAACCGTTTATGGCTACACCTTC.

The chain's CDR3 is CASSNPGAEQYF. CDR3 sequence (DNA): TGTGCCAGCAGTAACCCTGGGGCCGAGCAGTACTTC. This rearrangement joins TRBV7-3 to TRBJ2-7, with D perhaps matching TRBD1 (5 bases). V shed 6 bases and J shed 6 bases, with 12 bases lying between them. Germline loops: CDR1 SGHTA, CDR2 FQGTGA. This CDR3 is 12 amino acids long.

By share, this clonotype ranks as medium-sized (0.01 to 0.1%). The rearrangement joins TRBV11-3 to TRBJ1-1; D uncertain. This CDR3 contains 12 residues. With 1 base removed from V and 9 bases from J, the gap between germline ends came to 9 bases. CDR1 is SGHNT, CDR2 YENEEA, per germline. CDR3 bases: TGTGCCAGCAGCTTAGTTACCCCCCAAGCTTTCTTT. The encoded protein is CASSLVTPQAFF.

V usage is TRBV6-5 and J usage is TRBJ2-2; weak D call: TRBD2 (6 bases). The CDR3 extends over 14 amino acids. The V end was cut by 8 bases, the J end by 7 bases, with 17 bases between. Looked up from germline, CDR1 is MNHEY and CDR2 is SVGAGI. As DNA, the CDR3 is TGTGCCAGCCACCCGGGGGACCGGATCGGGGAGCTGTTTTTT. Its translation: CASHPGDRIGELFF.

This clonotype is large in the sample. The chain is built from TRBV6-5 and TRBJ2-7; 9 nucleotides align to TRBD1. After removal of 8 bases from V and 3 bases from J, the junction contained 8 bases not matched to a gene. From germline, CDR1 is MNHEY and CDR2 SVGAGI. The length of the CDR3 is 14 residues. The CDR3 DNA sequence: TGTGCCAGCGGAGTAGGGACAGGGATCTACGAGCAGTACTTC. Its protein product is CASGVGTGIYEQYF.

This clonotype was counted ten times or more. The J gene is TRBJ2-3, the V gene TRBV20-1, with D tentatively TRBD2 (5 bases). Per the germline V gene, CDR1 is DFQATT and CDR2 is SNEGSKA (reference sequence). The CDR3 runs 15 residues. With 0 bases removed from V and 1 base from J, the gap between germline ends came to 11 bases. The CDR3 DNA reads TGCAGTGCTAGAGATGGGAATAGCGGCACAGATACGCAGTATTTT. It encodes CSARDGNSGTDTQYF.

This clonotype was found once. It is likely a read error: a sequence one base away is far more abundant. The chain uses TRBV15 and TRBJ2-4; TRBD1 agrees at 10 bases. CDR3 length equals 16 residues. In germline, CDR1 is LNHNV, CDR2 YYDKDF (reference sequence). Here the CDR3 reads CATSRPGTGEVGERFF. CDR3 coding DNA: TGTGCCACCAGCAGACCCGGGACAGGGGAAGTCGGTGAGCGGTTCTTC.

This clonotype was observed at least ten times. This chain connects TRBV11-2 to TRBJ2-5; D not certain. V was trimmed by 2 bases and J by 5 bases, leaving 9 bases between them. The CDR3 spans 13 residues. Germline CDR1 is SGHAT and CDR2 is FQNNGV. CDR3 sequence reads: CASSLWRTETQYF. The CDR3, as DNA: TGTGCCAGCAGCTTATGGCGTACGGAGACCCAGTACTTC.